This TCR beta chain was sequenced in a study of regulatory T cells in long-lasting Graves disease. General study findings and limits: Preferential use of TRBV28, TRBJ1-2 and TRBJ2-5 was seen in persistent disease.

This clonotype has just a few counts. Antigen specificity is unknown. This CDR3 is built from 19 residues. Trimming at V came to 4 bases and at J to 3 bases, leaving 16 bases not matched to a gene. CDR1 and CDR2 from the germline V gene are SGHDT and YYEEEE. Time point in this sample: persistent/refractory GD, antithyroid drugs over 5 years with positive TRAb. Researchers made the TCR library from RNA that was extracted from PBMCs. Building the TCR beta libraries relied on iRepertoire HTBI primers, and CDR3 regions underwent Arm-PCR. TCRdb re-analysed the multiplex PCR reads in MiXCR, keeping a single row per CDR3 protein. The profile shows 300,000 or so distinct CDR3 sequences, about 20% of them singletons.

Sequencing used peripheral blood mononuclear cells (PBMCs), obtained when the disease was refractory, from a patient treated with antithyroid drugs. The clonotype was recovered from a female donor with Graves disease. The chain joins TRBV5-6 to TRBJ2-3; 11 bases fit TRBD1. The CDR3 sequence: CASSRDGQGAQGRTDTQYF. CDR3 in DNA: TGTGCCAGCAGCCGAGACGGACAGGGGGCGCAGGGGAGAACAGATACGCAGTATTTT.